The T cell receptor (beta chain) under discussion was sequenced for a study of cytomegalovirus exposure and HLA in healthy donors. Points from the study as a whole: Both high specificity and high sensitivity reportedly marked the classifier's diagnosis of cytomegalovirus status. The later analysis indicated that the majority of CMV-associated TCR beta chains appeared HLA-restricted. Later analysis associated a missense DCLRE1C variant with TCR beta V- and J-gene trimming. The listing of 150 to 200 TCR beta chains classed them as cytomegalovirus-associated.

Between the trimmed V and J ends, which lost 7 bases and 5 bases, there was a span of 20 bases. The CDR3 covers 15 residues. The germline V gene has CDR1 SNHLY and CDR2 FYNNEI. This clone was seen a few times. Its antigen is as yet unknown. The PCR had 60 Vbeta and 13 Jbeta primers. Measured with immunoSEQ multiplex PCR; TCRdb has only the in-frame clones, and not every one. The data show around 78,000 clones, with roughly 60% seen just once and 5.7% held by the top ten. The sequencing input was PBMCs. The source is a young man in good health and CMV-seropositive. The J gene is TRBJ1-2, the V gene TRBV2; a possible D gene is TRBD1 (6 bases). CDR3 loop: CASTQGAGALYGYTF. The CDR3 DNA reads TGTGCCAGCACCCAAGGGGCAGGGGCGCTTTATGGCTACACCTTC. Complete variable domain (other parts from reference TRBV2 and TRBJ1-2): EPEVTQTPSHQVTQMGQEVILRCVPISNHLYFYWYRQILGQKVEFLVSFYNNEISEKSEIFDDQFSVERPDGSNFTLKIRSTKLEDSAMYFCASTQGAGALYGYTFGSGTRLTVV.